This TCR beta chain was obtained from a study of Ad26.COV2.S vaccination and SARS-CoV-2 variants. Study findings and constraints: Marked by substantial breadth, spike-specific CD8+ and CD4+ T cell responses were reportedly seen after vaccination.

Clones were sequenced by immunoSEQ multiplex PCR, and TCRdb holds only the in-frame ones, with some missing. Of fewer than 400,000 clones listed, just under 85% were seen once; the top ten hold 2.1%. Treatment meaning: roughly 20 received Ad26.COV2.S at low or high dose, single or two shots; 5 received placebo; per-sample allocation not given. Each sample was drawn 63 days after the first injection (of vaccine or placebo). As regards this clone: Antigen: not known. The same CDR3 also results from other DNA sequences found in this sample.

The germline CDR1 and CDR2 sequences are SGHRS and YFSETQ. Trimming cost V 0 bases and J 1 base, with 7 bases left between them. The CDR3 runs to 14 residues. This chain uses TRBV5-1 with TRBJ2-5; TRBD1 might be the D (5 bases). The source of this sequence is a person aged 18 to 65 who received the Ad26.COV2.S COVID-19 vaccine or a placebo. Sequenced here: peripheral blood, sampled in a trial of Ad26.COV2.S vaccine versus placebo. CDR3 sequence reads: CASSLGQGQETQYF. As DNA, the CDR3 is TGCGCCAGCAGCTTGGGGCAGGGCCAAGAGACCCAGTACTTC.